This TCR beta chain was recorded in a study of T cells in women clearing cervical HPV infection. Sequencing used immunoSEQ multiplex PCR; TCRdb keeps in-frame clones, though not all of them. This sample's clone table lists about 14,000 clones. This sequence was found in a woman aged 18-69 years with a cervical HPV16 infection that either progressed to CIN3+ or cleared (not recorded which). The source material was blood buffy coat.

This CDR3 is CASSEEGLRANVLFF. The CDR3 DNA, read in part, is TGTGCCAGCAGTGAAGAAGGACTGAGGGCCAACGTA. The chain has TRBV2 and TRBJ1-4; D uncertain. The read gets to within 3 residues of the CDR3 end, and the germline J gene fills in the rest. The length of the CDR3 is 15 residues. CDR1 and CDR2 from the germline V gene are SNHLY and FYNNEI.